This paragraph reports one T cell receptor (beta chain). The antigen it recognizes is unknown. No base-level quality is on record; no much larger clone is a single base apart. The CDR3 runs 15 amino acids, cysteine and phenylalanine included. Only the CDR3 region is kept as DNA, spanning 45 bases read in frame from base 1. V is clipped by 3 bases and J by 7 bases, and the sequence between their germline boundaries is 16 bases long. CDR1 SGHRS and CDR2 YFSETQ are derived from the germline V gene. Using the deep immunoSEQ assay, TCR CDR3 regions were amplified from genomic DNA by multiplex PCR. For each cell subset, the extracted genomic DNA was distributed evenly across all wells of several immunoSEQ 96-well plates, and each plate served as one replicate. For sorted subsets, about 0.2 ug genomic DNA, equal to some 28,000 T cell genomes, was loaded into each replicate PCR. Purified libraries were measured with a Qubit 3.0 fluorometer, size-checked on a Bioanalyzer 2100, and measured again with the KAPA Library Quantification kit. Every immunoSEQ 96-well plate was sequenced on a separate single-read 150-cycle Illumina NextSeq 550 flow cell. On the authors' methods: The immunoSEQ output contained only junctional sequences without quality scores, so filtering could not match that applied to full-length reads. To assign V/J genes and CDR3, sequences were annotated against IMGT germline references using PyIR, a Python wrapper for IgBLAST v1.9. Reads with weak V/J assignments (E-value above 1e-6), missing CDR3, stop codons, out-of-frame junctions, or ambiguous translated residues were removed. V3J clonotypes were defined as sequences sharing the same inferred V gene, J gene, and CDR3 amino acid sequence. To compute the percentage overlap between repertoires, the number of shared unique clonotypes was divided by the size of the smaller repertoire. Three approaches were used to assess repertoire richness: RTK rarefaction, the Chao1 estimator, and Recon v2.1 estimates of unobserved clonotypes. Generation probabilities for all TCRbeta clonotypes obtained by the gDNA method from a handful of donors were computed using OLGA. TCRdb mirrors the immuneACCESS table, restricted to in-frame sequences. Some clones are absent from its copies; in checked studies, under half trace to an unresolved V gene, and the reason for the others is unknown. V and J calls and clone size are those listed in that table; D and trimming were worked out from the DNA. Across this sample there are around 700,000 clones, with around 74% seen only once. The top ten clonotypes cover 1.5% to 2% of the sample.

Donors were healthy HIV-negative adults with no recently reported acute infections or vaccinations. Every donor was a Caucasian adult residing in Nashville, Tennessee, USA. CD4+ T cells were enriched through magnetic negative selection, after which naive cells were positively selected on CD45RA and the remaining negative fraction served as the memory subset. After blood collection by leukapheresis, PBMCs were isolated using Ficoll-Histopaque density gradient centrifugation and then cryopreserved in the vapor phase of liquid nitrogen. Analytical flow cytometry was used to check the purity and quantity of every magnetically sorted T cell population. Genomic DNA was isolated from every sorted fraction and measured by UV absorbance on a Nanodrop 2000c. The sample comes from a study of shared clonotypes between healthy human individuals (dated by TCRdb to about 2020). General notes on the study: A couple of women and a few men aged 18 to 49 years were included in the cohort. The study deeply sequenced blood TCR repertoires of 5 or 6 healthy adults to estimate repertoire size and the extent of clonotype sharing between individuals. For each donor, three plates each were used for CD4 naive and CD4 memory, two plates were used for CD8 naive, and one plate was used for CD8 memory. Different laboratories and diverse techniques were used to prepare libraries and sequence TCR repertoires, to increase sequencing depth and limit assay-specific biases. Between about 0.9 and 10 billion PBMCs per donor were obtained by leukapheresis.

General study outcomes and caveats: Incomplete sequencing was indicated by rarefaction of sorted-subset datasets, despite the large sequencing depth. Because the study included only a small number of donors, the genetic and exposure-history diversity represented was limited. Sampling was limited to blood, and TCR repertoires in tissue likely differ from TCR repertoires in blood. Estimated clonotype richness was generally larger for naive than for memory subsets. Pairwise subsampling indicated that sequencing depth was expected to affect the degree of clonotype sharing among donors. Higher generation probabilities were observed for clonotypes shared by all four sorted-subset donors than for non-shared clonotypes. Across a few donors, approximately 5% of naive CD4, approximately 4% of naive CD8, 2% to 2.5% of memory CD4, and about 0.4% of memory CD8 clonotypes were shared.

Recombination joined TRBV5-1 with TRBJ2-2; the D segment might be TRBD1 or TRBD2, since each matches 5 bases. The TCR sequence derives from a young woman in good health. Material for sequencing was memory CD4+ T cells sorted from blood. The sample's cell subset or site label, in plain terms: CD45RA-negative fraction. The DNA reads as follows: TGCGCCAGCAGCTCCACAGGACTGTATGGCGGGGAGCTGTTTTTT. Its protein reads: CASSSTGLYGGELFF.